Each of the 28 T cell receptor beta chains below was sequenced from the same sample in a study of cytomegalovirus exposure and HLA in healthy donors. Use of 60 Vbeta and 13 Jbeta primers characterized the PCR. TCRdb keeps only in-frame clones here, not all; method: immunoSEQ multiplex PCR. This repertoire includes tens of thousands of clones. The sequenced sample was PBMCs. The origin of the receptors is a woman aged 55-69 years in good health and CMV-seropositive.

The V call is TRBV5-1, the J call TRBJ1-2; TRBD1 matches 9 bases. The trim removed 4 bases at V and 4 bases at J, leaving 5 bases unmatched. CDR1 and CDR2 (germline): SGHRS, YFSETQ. The CDR3 runs to 14 residues. The CDR3 DNA sequence: TGCGCCAGCAGCGCTACAGGGGGCGGCTATGGCTACACCTTC. It yields the protein CASSATGGGYGYTF.

The rearrangement joins TRBV7-6 to TRBJ2-7; TRBD2 matches 10 bases. Trimming removed 7 bases from V and 6 bases from J; junction bases left unmatched: 9. This CDR3 has 14 residues. The germline gives CDR1 SGHVS, CDR2 FNYEAQ. Written as DNA, the CDR3 is TGTGCCAGCAAAGCGGGGGGGGCCCCCCTCGAGCAGTACTTC. Translation gives CASKAGGAPLEQYF.

The chain uses TRBV5-1 and TRBJ2-1; 16 bases map to TRBD2. CDR1 SGHRS and CDR2 YFSETQ come from the germline V gene. This CDR3 region has 18 residues. Trimming cost V 4 bases and J 7 bases; bases outside gene matches: 11. The CDR3 protein is CASSQPGLAGGNTNEQFF. The CDR3 region has the DNA TGCGCCAGCAGCCAACCGGGACTAGCGGGGGGGAATACGAATGAGCAGTTCTTC.

The J gene is TRBJ1-5, the V gene TRBV9; D not certain. V dropped 1 base and J dropped 0 bases, with 14 bases sitting between them. This CDR3 is built from 17 residues. Germline V gene sequence: CDR1 SGDLS, CDR2 YYNGEE. The DNA for the CDR3 is TGTGCCAGCAGCGTACCGGGGAGGGTGAGTAGCAATCAGCCCCAGCATTTT. It translates to CASSVPGRVSSNQPQHF. The whole variable domain, filled in from reference TRBV9 and TRBJ1-5, reads DSGVTQTPKHLITATGQRVTLRCSPRSGDLSVYWYQQSLDQGLQFLIQYYNGEERAKGNILERFSAQQFPDLHSELNLSSLELGDSALYFCASSVPGRVSSNQPQHFGDGTRLSIL.

The chain is built from TRBV18 and TRBJ1-2, with TRBD1 identical over 7 bases. Trimming cost V 2 bases and J 4 bases; bases outside gene matches: 4. This CDR3 spans 14 amino acids. Germline V gives CDR1 KGHSH, CDR2 LQKENI. For the CDR3, the DNA is TGTGCCAGCTCACCAGACAGGGACCTCTATGGCTACACCTTC. Translating it yields CASSPDRDLYGYTF.

The CDR3: CASSYRTGVNEKLFF. In DNA, the CDR3 is TGTGCCAGCAGCTACCGGACAGGGGTAAATGAAAAACTGTTTTTT. J is TRBJ1-4 and V is TRBV5-4; 9 bases map to TRBD1. Germline assignment: CDR1 SGHNT and CDR2 YYREEE (reference sequence). This CDR3 is 15 amino acids long. Unmatched junction bases numbered 5, after V lost 3 bases and J lost 5 bases.

The chain links TRBV6-1 to TRBJ1-2; maybe TRBD1 (6 bases). The CDR3 covers 17 residues. V shed 4 bases and J shed 0 bases, with 18 bases lying between them. Germline V gene data show CDR1 as MNHNS and CDR2 as SASEGT. The CDR3 loop reads CASSGARTVAPNYGYTF. CDR3 coding DNA: TGTGCCAGCAGTGGGGCGAGGACAGTCGCTCCTAACTATGGCTACACCTTC.

The chain couples TRBV11-2 to TRBJ1-2; D is perhaps TRBD1 (6 bases). The CDR3 contains 12 residues. Germline values: CDR1 SGHAT, CDR2 FQNNGV. The germline V and J ends were trimmed by 8 bases and 4 bases, with 11 bases remaining between them. CDR3 residues: CASGRGGYGYTF. The CDR3, as DNA: TGTGCCAGCGGCAGAGGGGGCTATGGCTACACCTTC.

CDR3 loop: CASSPHEGATQTQYF. DNA of the CDR3: TGTGCCAGCAGCCCGCATGAGGGGGCCACTCAGACCCAGTACTTC. V gene TRBV9 combines with J gene TRBJ2-5; 7 bases agree with TRBD1. There are 15 residues in the CDR3. Germline CDR1 reads SGDLS; CDR2 reads YYNGEE. J was trimmed by 6 bases and V by 4 bases; bases with no gene match: 12. Based on the CDR3 plus reference TRBV9 and TRBJ2-5, the full variable domain is DSGVTQTPKHLITATGQRVTLRCSPRSGDLSVYWYQQSLDQGLQFLIQYYNGEERAKGNILERFSAQQFPDLHSELNLSSLELGDSALYFCASSPHEGATQTQYFGPGTRLLVL.

A remark on this clone: No conserved phenylalanine or tryptophan is present at the end of the CDR3, so a read error is the likely explanation. The chain couples TRBV2 to TRBJ1-5, with a tentative D call TRBD1 (5 bases). Trimming pared 8 bases from V and 1 base from J, leaving 12 bases between. CDR1 and CDR2 from the germline V gene are SNHLY and FYNNEI. This CDR3 region has 14 residues. Here the CDR3 DNA reads TGTGCCAGCCGACAGTCGTTAAGCAATCAGCCCCAGCATCTT. This codes for CASRQSLSNQPQHL.

This sequence joins TRBV19 and TRBJ1-4; D gene uncertain. With 3 bases removed from V and 3 bases from J, the gap between germline ends came to 8 bases. The CDR3 consists of 14 residues. Germline V gene sequence: CDR1 LNHDA, CDR2 SQIVND (reference sequence). The CDR3 nucleotides are TGTGCCAGTAGTATTGGTACAGCTAATGAAAAACTGTTTTTT. It yields the protein CASSIGTANEKLFF.

The chain has TRBV2 and TRBJ1-4; TRBD1 matches 7 bases. V gave up 7 bases and J gave up 5 bases; unmatched junction bases: 7. The germline CDR1 and CDR2 sequences are SNHLY and FYNNEI. There are 14 residues in the CDR3. The CDR3 loop reads CASIDRVGNEKLFF. CDR3 DNA sequence: TGTGCCAGCATTGACAGGGTGGGGAATGAAAAACTGTTTTTT.

About this clone itself: Other DNA variants within this sample encode the same CDR3. The rearrangement links TRBV11-2 to TRBJ1-3, with 8 bases fitting TRBD1. This CDR3 contains 18 residues. V was pared by 4 bases and J by 0 bases, with 11 bases of the junction left unmatched. The germline CDR1 and CDR2 sequences are SGHAT and FQNNGV. Written as DNA, the CDR3 is TGTGCCAGCAGCTCCAGTCAGGGGGCCTTCTTCTCTGGAAACACCATATATTTT. Its protein is CASSSSQGAFFSGNTIYF.

The gene calls are TRBV5-6 and TRBJ1-4, with a tentative D call TRBD1 (6 bases). Germline V gives CDR1 SGHDT, CDR2 YYEEEE. This CDR3 region has 16 residues. The ends were cut back, 0 bases at V and 6 bases at J, with 15 bases in the middle. The CDR3, as DNA: TGTGCCAGCAGCTTGGGGGGGCCAGGGATTGATGAAAAACTGTTTTTT. Amino acids: CASSLGGPGIDEKLFF. Complete variable domain (other parts from reference TRBV5-6 and TRBJ1-4): DAGVTQSPTHLIKTRGQQVTLRCSPKSGHDTVSWYQQALGQGPQFIFQYYEEEERQRGNFPDRFSGHQFPNYSSELNVNALLLGDSALYLCASSLGGPGIDEKLFFGSGTQLSVL.

This chain uses TRBV5-1 with TRBJ1-6; TRBD1 aligns across 9 bases. After removal of 4 bases from V and 4 bases from J, the junction contained 3 bases not matched to a gene. In germline, CDR1 is SGHRS, CDR2 YFSETQ. This CDR3 is built from 15 residues. CDR3 DNA: TGCGCCAGCAGCGGGACAGGGCTTTATAATTCACCCCTCCACTTT. Amino acids: CASSGTGLYNSPLHF.

The chain carries TRBV18 and TRBJ1-5; D remains ambiguous. Germline V CDR1 and CDR2: KGHSH, LQKENI. The CDR3 loop spans 15 amino acids. Trimming cost V 4 bases and J 1 base, with 11 bases left between them. The CDR3 reads CASSRFTGSNQPQHF. The CDR3 DNA follows: TGTGCCAGCTCACGGTTCACCGGGAGCAATCAGCCCCAGCATTTT.

This chain links TRBV4-2 with TRBJ2-3; 7 bases agree with TRBD2. Germline loops: CDR1 LGHNA, CDR2 YNFKEQ. This CDR3 is built from 17 residues. Trimming took 1 base from V and 0 from J; bases not matched to a gene: 7. The DNA of the CDR3 is TGTGCCAGCAGCCAAGCGTCTAGCGGCCCTAGCACAGATACGCAGTATTTT. As protein: CASSQASSGPSTDTQYF.

This chain links TRBV5-1 with TRBJ1-2, with 12 bases identical to TRBD1. Germline values: CDR1 SGHRS, CDR2 YFSETQ. The CDR3 covers 14 residues. V shed 3 bases, J shed 8 bases, and the junction held 5 bases outside the gene matches. CDR3 amino acids: CASSSEGTGGGYTF. Here the CDR3 DNA reads TGCGCCAGCAGCTCAGAGGGGACAGGGGGCGGCTACACCTTC.

Written as DNA, the CDR3 is TGTGCCAGTAGTAAGTCGGGACTAGCGGGGGTAGGAGAGCAGTTCTTC. Translating gives CASSKSGLAGVGEQFF. V usage is TRBV19 and J usage is TRBJ2-1, with 14 bases fitting TRBD2. Germline CDR1 and CDR2: LNHDA and SQIVND (reference sequence). The CDR3 has 16 residues. The junction had 9 bases not matched to a gene; V was cut back by 4 bases and J by 10 bases. Using reference TRBV19 and TRBJ2-1 for the parts outside the CDR3, the full variable domain is DGGITQSPKYLFRKEGQNVTLSCEQNLNHDAMYWYRQDPGQGLRLIYYSQIVNDFQKGDIAEGYSVSREKKESFPLTVTSAQKNPTAFYLCASSKSGLAGVGEQFFGPGTRLTVL.

The chain employs TRBV5-1 and TRBJ1-2; TRBD1 matches 12 bases. The V gene's germline CDR1 is SGHRS and CDR2 YFSETQ. The CDR3 contains 15 residues. V gave up 3 bases and J gave up 3 bases; unmatched junction bases: 3. The CDR3 is CASSYRDRGHYGYTF. For the CDR3, the DNA is TGCGCCAGCAGCTACCGGGACAGGGGGCACTATGGCTACACCTTC.

CDR3: CASSGGLADNEQFF. The CDR3 region has the DNA TGCGCCAGCAGCGGGGGACTAGCCGACAATGAGCAGTTCTTC. J is TRBJ2-1 and V is TRBV5-1, with 9 positions matching TRBD2. CDR1 SGHRS and CDR2 YFSETQ come from the germline V gene. This CDR3 comprises 14 residues. The V segment lost 4 bases and the J segment 5 bases; nucleotides outside the gene matches: 4.

V and J are TRBV10-1 and TRBJ2-4; perhaps TRBD1 as D (6 bases). The CDR3 is made up of 14 amino acids. V gave up 0 bases and J gave up 3 bases, with 6 bases separating them. Germline V lookup: CDR1 WNHNN, CDR2 SYGVQD (reference sequence). This chain's CDR3 is CASSESDSKNIQYF. The CDR3 DNA follows: TGCGCCAGCAGTGAGTCGGACAGCAAAAACATTCAGTACTTC.

The V call is TRBV11-2, the J call TRBJ1-4; 8 bases align to TRBD1. This CDR3 is 14 amino acids long. CDR1 and CDR2 from the germline V gene are SGHAT and FQNNGV. V was clipped by 5 bases and J by 15 bases; unmatched bases: 14. The chain's CDR3 is CASSTGQGRNEVFF. Here the CDR3 DNA reads TGTGCCAGCAGCACAGGACAGGGTAGGAATGAGGTGTTTTTT.

The rearrangement links TRBV18 to TRBJ2-5; TRBD2 agrees at 8 bases. The end of the DNA aligns better with TRBJ2-7, so the J call may be wrong. The CDR3 contains 18 residues. The germline V gene encodes CDR1 KGHSH and CDR2 LQKENI. CDR3 residues: CASSPAGTRVRGSYEQYF. In DNA, the CDR3 is TGTGCCAGCTCACCGGCCGGGACTAGGGTCAGGGGCTCCTACGAGCAGTACTTC.

The genes are TRBV5-6 and TRBJ1-1; a possible D gene is TRBD1 (6 bases). CDR1 is SGHDT and CDR2 is YYEEEE in the germline V gene. Trimming took 3 bases from V and 3 from J, leaving 9 bases between them. CDR3 length: 13 amino acids. The chain's CDR3 is CASSSQGYTEAFF. CDR3 coding DNA: TGTGCCAGCAGCTCGCAGGGGTACACTGAAGCTTTCTTT.

The V gene is TRBV10-3, the J gene TRBJ2-2; 7 bases are shared with TRBD1. This CDR3 has 17 residues. Losses at the gene ends were 4 bases for V and 0 bases for J; bases not matched to a gene: 8. Looked up from germline, CDR1 is ENHRY and CDR2 is SYGVKD. The CDR3 sequence is CAISASPGQPNTGELFF. The CDR3 DNA reads TGTGCCATCAGTGCGTCACCGGGACAGCCGAACACCGGGGAGCTGTTTTTT.

DNA for the CDR3: TGTGCCAGTAGTAACCGCAGGCACGAGCAGTACTTC. Translation: CASSNRRHEQYF. This sequence joins TRBV19 and TRBJ2-7, with unresolved D. Germline V CDR1 and CDR2: LNHDA, SQIVND (reference sequence). The germline V and J ends were trimmed by 4 bases and 5 bases, with 9 bases remaining between them. The CDR3 consists of 12 residues.

The chain combines TRBV5-4 with TRBJ2-2; 7 bases agree with TRBD1. The germline gives CDR1 SGHNT, CDR2 YYREEE (reference sequence). The CDR3 loop spans 15 amino acids. Unmatched junction bases numbered 8, after V lost 4 bases and J lost 5 bases. CDR3 DNA: TGTGCCAGCAGCGCAAGACAGGGTGATACCGGGGAGCTGTTTTTT. Its translation is CASSARQGDTGELFF.